Each of the 19 T cell receptor beta chains below was sequenced from the same sample in a study of cytomegalovirus exposure and HLA in healthy donors. It was with 60 Vbeta and 13 Jbeta primers that the PCR ran. The data were produced by immunoSEQ multiplex PCR, yet TCRdb's version contains in-frame clones alone and is incomplete. Here the sample spans 75,000 to 80,000 clones, about 78% being singletons. What was sequenced was PBMCs. The receptor set was obtained from a woman between 40 and 55 years old in good health and CMV-seropositive.

This chain connects TRBV5-1 to TRBJ2-7; TRBD1 might be the D (6 bases). Germline V lookup: CDR1 SGHRS, CDR2 YFSETQ. Trimming shortened V by 0 bases and J by 0 bases, and 13 bases separated the two germline ends. The length of the CDR3 is 16 residues. The DNA for the CDR3 is TGCGCCAGCAGCTTGGATTGGACAGCGACCTCCTACGAGCAGTACTTC. It is translated as CASSLDWTATSYEQYF.

This rearrangement joins TRBV2 to TRBJ2-5; D perhaps matches TRBD2 (6 bases). The length of the CDR3 is 14 residues. Germline loops: CDR1 SNHLY, CDR2 FYNNEI. The V gene lost 6 bases and the J gene lost 5 bases, with 16 bases spanning the gap. CDR3 region: CASREEGNGETQYF. CDR3 sequence (DNA): TGTGCCAGCAGGGAGGAGGGGAATGGGGAGACCCAGTACTTC.

The V and J genes are TRBV11-2 and TRBJ1-1, with unresolved D. This CDR3 spans 14 amino acids. The ends were cut back, 3 bases at V and 1 base at J, with 9 bases in the middle. Germline CDR1 SGHAT, CDR2 FQNNGV. The CDR3 spells CASSLYRANTEAFF. In DNA form, the CDR3 reads TGTGCCAGCAGCTTGTACAGAGCGAACACTGAAGCTTTCTTT.

V is TRBV30 and J is TRBJ2-3, with D uncertain. The CDR3 has 13 residues. Trimming removed 2 bases at V and 2 bases at J, with 8 bases between. Germline V gene data show CDR1 as GTSNPN and CDR2 as SVGIG (reference sequence). The CDR3 sequence is CAWSRVLTDTQYF. As DNA, the CDR3 is TGTGCCTGGAGTCGGGTTCTCACAGATACGCAGTATTTT.

This clone has just a few counts. The chain carries TRBV30 and TRBJ1-1; D call uncertain. The CDR3 has 13 amino acids. Trimming took off 4 bases at V and 2 bases at J, with 11 bases between the two ends. CDR1 and CDR2 from the germline V gene are GTSNPN and SVGIG (reference sequence). CDR3 DNA sequence: TGTGCCTGGACGTCAGGCTTCAACACTGAAGCTTTCTTT. Translation: CAWTSGFNTEAFF. The whole variable domain, remainder taken from reference TRBV30 and TRBJ1-1, is SQTIHQWPATLVQPVGSPLSLECTVEGTSNPNLYWYRQAAGRGLQLLFYSVGIGQISSEVPQNLSASRPQDRQFILSSKKLLLSDSGFYLCAWTSGFNTEAFFGQGTRLTVV.

The CDR3 is CASSLPLRDRDHEQYF. The CDR3 DNA sequence: TGTGCCAGCAGCTTGCCCCTCCGGGACAGGGACCACGAGCAGTACTTC. The genes are TRBV7-6 and TRBJ2-5, with 9 bases aligning to TRBD1. The J call may be in error: the DNA end matches TRBJ2-7 better. The CDR3 has 16 residues. Germline CDR1 SGHVS, CDR2 FNYEAQ.

The chain links TRBV7-9 to TRBJ2-3; D gene unclear. The CDR3 loop spans 15 amino acids. Germline CDR1 reads SEHNR; CDR2 reads FQNEAQ (reference sequence). V lost 1 base, J lost 5 bases, and 13 bases lay in between. CDR3 residues: CASSLVGGPEDTQYF. In DNA form, the CDR3 reads TGTGCCAGCAGCTTAGTCGGCGGCCCTGAAGATACGCAGTATTTT. Complete variable domain (other parts from reference TRBV7-9 and TRBJ2-3): DTGVSQNPRHKITKRGQNVTFRCDPISEHNRLYWYRQTLGQGPEFLTYFQNEAQLEKSRLLSDRFSAERPKGSFSTLEIQRTEQGDSAMYLCASSLVGGPEDTQYFGPGTRLTVL.

The rearrangement joins TRBV4-3 to TRBJ2-2, with D possibly being TRBD2 (5 bases). Germline V gene sequence: CDR1 LGHNA, CDR2 YSLEER. Trimming left V 0 bases short and J 5 bases short, with 10 bases between. The CDR3 spans 15 residues. For the CDR3, the DNA is TGCGCCAGCAGCCAAGAATCGGGGTTTACCGGGGAGCTGTTTTTT. Translation: CASSQESGFTGELFF.

The J gene is TRBJ2-5, the V gene TRBV28; D unresolved. V gave up 3 bases and J gave up 4 bases, with 6 bases separating them. The CDR3 sequence is 12 residues long. Germline-derived CDR1 and CDR2 are MDHEN and SYDVKM. CDR3 region: CASSFPLETQYF. CDR3 nucleotide sequence: TGTGCCAGCAGTTTCCCCCTAGAGACCCAGTACTTC.

This clone has more than one count but fewer than ten. This chain connects TRBV6-1 to TRBJ1-2; D unclear. V was pared by 3 bases and J by 2 bases, with 10 bases between. The CDR3 totals 14 residues. Germline V gene sequence: CDR1 MNHNS, CDR2 SASEGT. CDR3 DNA: TGTGCCAGCAGTGATAAGGAGCCAAACTATGGCTACACCTTC. Amino acids: CASSDKEPNYGYTF.

This sequence joins TRBV7-9 and TRBJ2-3, with D tentatively TRBD1 (6 bases). CDR1 is SEHNR, CDR2 FQNEAQ, per germline (reference sequence). V dropped 6 bases and J dropped 3 bases, with 25 bases sitting between them. CDR3 length: 18 amino acids. The DNA for the CDR3 is TGTGCCAGCAGATTTGCCACAACCGGACAGCCTAGGACAGATACGCAGTATTTT. Amino acid sequence: CASRFATTGQPRTDTQYF.

The genes are TRBV29-1 and TRBJ2-7; 7 bases line up with TRBD2. V gave up 7 bases and J gave up 1 base; unmatched junction bases: 10. Germline assignment: CDR1 SQVTM and CDR2 ANQGSEA. This CDR3 spans 14 amino acids. CDR3 in DNA: TGCAGCGCATCGGGACTACCCCGATCCTACGAGCAGTACTTC. This translates into CSASGLPRSYEQYF.

This rearrangement joins TRBV9 to TRBJ1-3; TRBD1 aligns across 8 bases. The CDR3 totals 14 residues. From germline, CDR1 is SGDLS and CDR2 YYNGEE. Trimming removed 3 bases from V and 4 bases from J; junction bases left unmatched: 3. DNA of the CDR3: TGTGCCAGCAGCGCACAGGGGGGAGGAAACACCATATATTTT. It encodes CASSAQGGGNTIYF.

The rearrangement joins TRBV27 to TRBJ2-1; 14 positions match TRBD2. The trim removed 5 bases at V and 4 bases at J, leaving 7 bases unmatched. CDR1 and CDR2 (germline): MNHEY, SMNVEV (reference sequence). CDR3 size: 17 residues. CDR3 nucleotide sequence: TGTGCCAGCAGTACCGGGACTAGCGGGGGCCGATACAATGAGCAGTTCTTC. Amino acid sequence: CASSTGTSGGRYNEQFF.

This chain connects TRBV28 to TRBJ2-1, with TRBD2 matching over 12 bases. CDR3 size: 16 residues. In germline, CDR1 is MDHEN, CDR2 SYDVKM. V shed 5 bases, J shed 7 bases, and the junction held 9 bases outside the gene matches. This CDR3 is CASSVASGGALNEQFF. As DNA, the CDR3 is TGTGCCAGCAGTGTAGCTAGCGGGGGGGCCTTAAATGAGCAGTTCTTC. The whole variable domain, filled in from reference TRBV28 and TRBJ2-1, reads DVKVTQSSRYLVKRTGEKVFLECVQDMDHENMFWYRQDPGLGLRLIYFSYDVKMKEKGDIPEGYSVSREKKERFSLILESASTNQTSMYLCASSVASGGALNEQFFGPGTRLTVL.

The chain employs TRBV27 and TRBJ1-5; D not certain. Trimming removed 5 bases at V and 5 bases at J, with 4 bases between. CDR3 length equals 11 residues. CDR1 is MNHEY and CDR2 is SMNVEV in the germline V gene (reference sequence). CDR3 loop: CASSQYQPQHF. CDR3 in DNA: TGTGCCAGCAGTCAATATCAGCCCCAGCATTTT.

This chain links TRBV28 with TRBJ2-7; a weak D match, TRBD1 (7 bases). V was pared by 6 bases and J by 6 bases, with 18 bases between. The germline V gene has CDR1 MDHEN and CDR2 SYDVKM. The length of the CDR3 is 14 residues. CDR3 sequence (DNA): TGTGCCAGCAGACTACGCTCTCAGGGGGGCGAGCAGTACTTC. As protein: CASRLRSQGGEQYF.

The chain joins TRBV28 to TRBJ1-5; D is perhaps TRBD1 (6 bases). The length of the CDR3 is 14 residues. The V end was cut by 1 base, the J end by 8 bases, with 12 bases between. CDR1 and CDR2 (germline): MDHEN, SYDVKM. This chain's CDR3 is CASSLLGQLEPQHF. The CDR3 DNA reads as TGTGCCAGCAGTTTATTAGGACAGTTGGAGCCCCAGCATTTT.

The J gene is TRBJ1-3, the V gene TRBV5-3; a weak D match, TRBD1 (6 bases). Being an ORF, TRBV5-3 has a function that is uncertain. The CDR3 covers 16 residues. The germline V and J ends were trimmed by 0 bases and 2 bases, with 12 bases remaining between them. As DNA, the CDR3 is TGTGCCAGAAGCTTGGACAGGGAAGTTCCTGGAAACACCATATATTTT. It translates to CARSLDREVPGNTIYF.